A single sample gave rise to the 29 T cell receptor beta chains below, sequenced in a study of shared clonotypes between healthy human individuals. Data came from immunoSEQ multiplex PCR; TCRdb stores just in-frame clones and leaves some out. Of 2,100,000 or so clones in the sample, around 95% are singletons; the top ten hold approximately 0.13%. The sequenced sample was naive CD4+ T cells sorted from blood. As for subset: CD45RA+ positively selected. Receptor source: a man between 18 and 35 years old in good health.

With regard to this clone: The sample holds other DNA sequences that translate to the same CDR3. V gene TRBV5-4 combines with J gene TRBJ1-1, with D perhaps matching TRBD1 (5 bases). The CDR3 has 14 residues. Germline assignment: CDR1 SGHNT and CDR2 YYREEE (reference sequence). V lost 0 bases to trimming and J lost 0 bases, with 6 bases between them. CDR3 sequence (DNA): TGTGCCAGCAGCTTGGTAGGGGTGAACACTGAAGCTTTCTTT. Protein: CASSLVGVNTEAFF.

The chain uses TRBV14 and TRBJ2-1, with a weak D call TRBD1 (5 bases). V was trimmed by 4 bases and J by 4 bases, leaving 11 bases between them. This CDR3 comprises 14 residues. Per the germline V gene, CDR1 is SGHDN and CDR2 is FVKESK. The CDR3 loop reads CASSPSQGYNEQFF. In DNA form, the CDR3 reads TGTGCCAGCAGCCCGTCTCAGGGTTACAATGAGCAGTTCTTC.

As concerns this clone: Other DNA sequences in this specimen translate into the identical CDR3. This rearrangement joins TRBV5-1 to TRBJ2-3; 10 nucleotides match TRBD1. Trimming removed 0 bases from V and 5 bases from J; junction bases left unmatched: 3. The CDR3 runs 15 residues. The germline CDR1 and CDR2 sequences are SGHRS and YFSETQ. The CDR3 DNA reads as TGCGCCAGCAGCTTGGGACAGGGGGCTGGAGATACGCAGTATTTT. This translates into CASSLGQGAGDTQYF.

The chain links TRBV18 to TRBJ1-4, with a weak D call TRBD1 (5 bases). In germline, CDR1 is KGHSH, CDR2 LQKENI. Trimming removed 2 bases from V and 8 bases from J, with 12 bases in between. The CDR3 runs 14 residues. The CDR3 DNA reads as TGTGCCAGCTCACCAGCACAGGCCGGGGAAAAACTGTTTTTT. Translated, it gives CASSPAQAGEKLFF.

This chain links TRBV6-5 with TRBJ2-2; D is undetermined. CDR1 is MNHEY, CDR2 SVGAGI, per germline. CDR3 length: 12 amino acids. The V end lost 2 bases, the J end lost 6 bases, and 4 bases lay between the germline ends. In DNA, the CDR3 is TGTGCCAGCAGTTACCCGGCCGGGGAGCTGTTTTTT. Translating it yields CASSYPAGELFF.

The V gene is TRBV2, the J gene TRBJ2-7; D is possibly TRBD1 (6 bases). The germline gives CDR1 SNHLY, CDR2 FYNNEI. The CDR3 is made up of 15 amino acids. V was pared by 2 bases and J by 4 bases, with 15 bases between. In DNA, the CDR3 is TGTGCCAGCAGTGAACAAGGGCAGGGGCTGTACGAGCAGTACTTC. As protein: CASSEQGQGLYEQYF.

This clone was found a few times. The chain combines TRBV6-5 with TRBJ2-7, with D unresolved. From germline, CDR1 is MNHEY and CDR2 SVGAGI. This CDR3 has 14 amino acids. V dropped 7 bases and J dropped 5 bases, with 18 bases sitting between them. The CDR3 sequence: CASKDGVSYNEQYF. The CDR3 DNA reads as TGTGCCAGCAAGGACGGCGTATCCTACAACGAGCAGTACTTC.

V gene TRBV30 combines with J gene TRBJ1-2; D ambiguous. V shed 2 bases and J shed 7 bases, with 11 bases lying between them. The CDR3 consists of 12 residues. Germline V lookup: CDR1 GTSNPN, CDR2 SVGIG (reference sequence). CDR3 DNA: TGTGCCTGGAGTAAGGCCGGGGTTGGCTACACCTTC. Protein sequence: CAWSKAGVGYTF.

In regard to this clone: An end of the junction does not agree with germline; a read error may underlie this. The V and J genes are TRBV10-3 and TRBJ2-1; D call uncertain. Germline V gene sequence: CDR1 ENHRY, CDR2 SYGVKD. This CDR3 contains 16 residues. The CDR3 sequence is CAISEPPRLVYHEQFF. The CDR3 DNA reads as TGTGCCATCAGTGAGCCCCCCCGATTAGTCTACCATGAGCAGTTCTTC.

The chain links TRBV9 to TRBJ2-1, with 9 bases that match TRBD2. V was clipped by 2 bases and J by 6 bases; unmatched bases: 6. Germline V CDR1 and CDR2: SGDLS, YYNGEE. This CDR3 has 15 amino acids. CDR3 DNA: TGTGCCAGCAGCGTGGTGGGACTAGCCTTCAATGAGCAGTTCTTC. Translated, it gives CASSVVGLAFNEQFF.

The chain joins TRBV28 to TRBJ2-1; D perhaps matches TRBD1 (6 bases). Germline V gives CDR1 MDHEN, CDR2 SYDVKM. V gave up 5 bases and J gave up 12 bases, with 29 bases separating them. The CDR3 loop spans 17 amino acids. In DNA, the CDR3 is TGTGCCAGCAGTCACAACGATCCGGGACAAACAATGAGTTGGCAGTTCTTC. It yields the protein CASSHNDPGQTMSWQFF.

This chain links TRBV6-6 with TRBJ1-1, with TRBD1 as a possible D gene (5 bases). CDR3 length equals 15 residues. The V gene lost 5 bases and the J gene lost 0 bases, with 13 bases spanning the gap. In germline, CDR1 is MNHNY, CDR2 SVGAGI (reference sequence). The CDR3 loop reads CASSETQGVNTEAFF. The CDR3 nucleotides are TGTGCCAGCAGTGAGACGCAGGGTGTGAACACTGAAGCTTTCTTT.

J is TRBJ2-5 and V is TRBV7-8; D might be TRBD1 or TRBD2, each matching 5 bases. The V end was cut by 5 bases, the J end by 7 bases, with 8 bases between. This CDR3 has 11 residues. CDR1 and CDR2 (germline): SGHVS, FQNEAQ. The CDR3 DNA is TGTGCCAGCAGCCCTGGGGGGACCCAGTACTTC. Protein: CASSPGGTQYF.

About this clone itself: Other DNA sequences in the sample encode the same CDR3. The V gene is TRBV5-6, the J gene TRBJ2-5; a possible D gene is TRBD2 (5 bases). CDR3 length: 14 amino acids. In germline, CDR1 is SGHDT, CDR2 YYEEEE. V lost 0 bases and J lost 5, with 11 bases in between. The CDR3 is CASSLGGLGETQYF. The CDR3, as DNA: TGTGCCAGCAGCTTGGGAGGGTTGGGCGAGACCCAGTACTTC.

The chain's CDR3 is CASSDRGRNTGELFF. CDR3 nucleotides: TGTGCCAGCAGTGACAGGGGAAGGAACACCGGGGAGCTGTTTTTT. This chain uses TRBV6-4 with TRBJ2-2, with D perhaps matching TRBD1 (5 bases). The V and J ends lost 2 bases and 1 base respectively, with 8 bases between them. CDR1 MRHNA and CDR2 SNTAGT come from the germline V gene. The CDR3 loop spans 15 amino acids.

A note on this clone: The identical CDR3 is also encoded by other nucleotide sequences in the sample. The V call is TRBV5-1, the J call TRBJ1-5, with unresolved D. V was cut by 2 bases and J by 2 bases, with 5 bases left in between. This CDR3 is built from 13 residues. Germline-derived CDR1 and CDR2 are SGHRS and YFSETQ. CDR3 region: CASSLDGNQPQHF. The DNA of the CDR3 is TGCGCCAGCAGCTTAGACGGCAATCAGCCCCAGCATTTT.

The V and J genes are TRBV6-4 and TRBJ2-7; TRBD2 agrees at 14 bases. The germline V gene encodes CDR1 MRHNA and CDR2 SNTAGT. The ends lost 7 bases at V and 6 bases at J; junction bases unmatched: 5. CDR3 length equals 14 residues. The CDR3 reads CASNGTSGSSEQYF. CDR3 nucleotides: TGTGCCAGCAACGGGACTAGCGGGAGTAGCGAGCAGTACTTC.

The J gene is TRBJ2-3, the V gene TRBV10-1, with D maybe TRBD1 (6 bases). Germline loops: CDR1 WNHNN, CDR2 SYGVQD (reference sequence). The V and J ends lost 6 bases and 4 bases respectively, with 11 bases between them. This CDR3 region has 13 residues. The CDR3 sequence is CASSLNRADTQYF. Here the CDR3 DNA reads TGCGCCAGCAGCCTAAACAGGGCAGATACGCAGTATTTT.

The rearrangement joins TRBV6-5 to TRBJ1-5; D is unclear. The CDR3 is 14 residues long. The germline V gene encodes CDR1 MNHEY and CDR2 SVGAGI. The V and J ends lost 6 bases and 0 bases respectively, with 9 bases between them. The chain's CDR3 is CASSRHHSNQPQHF. CDR3 DNA: TGTGCCAGCAGCCGACACCATAGCAATCAGCCCCAGCATTTT.

The chain links TRBV19 to TRBJ2-2; 11 positions match TRBD2. The CDR3 contains 16 residues. Germline V gene sequence: CDR1 LNHDA, CDR2 SQIVND (reference sequence). The trim removed 4 bases at V and 5 bases at J, leaving 6 bases unmatched. CDR3 sequence: CASSKLAGGGTGELFF. As DNA, the CDR3 is TGTGCCAGTAGTAAGCTAGCGGGAGGCGGTACCGGGGAGCTGTTTTTT.

The chain uses TRBV6-1 and TRBJ2-3, with 7 bases identical to TRBD2. CDR1 and CDR2 from the germline V gene are MNHNS and SASEGT. The CDR3 totals 15 residues. The junction had 9 bases not matched to a gene; V was cut back by 3 bases and J by 6 bases. The CDR3 coding sequence is TGTGCCAGCAGTGACCAAAGCGGGATCCAGGATACGCAGTATTTT. This gives the protein CASSDQSGIQDTQYF.

The genes are TRBV5-4 and TRBJ2-5, with 13 bases aligning to TRBD2. Per germline, CDR1 SGHNT and CDR2 YYREEE (reference sequence). The J segment lost 4 bases and the V segment lost 4 bases, leaving 10 bases of the junction unmatched. This CDR3 is 17 amino acids long. The CDR3 DNA sequence: TGTGCCAGCAGCCCCCGTACTAGCGGGAGGGCCTCAGAGACCCAGTACTTC. As protein: CASSPRTSGRASETQYF.

The V gene is TRBV5-1, the J gene TRBJ2-7; 10 nucleotides align to TRBD2. Germline assignment: CDR1 SGHRS and CDR2 YFSETQ. This CDR3 region has 15 residues. The V and J ends lost 2 bases and 6 bases, in that order; junction bases with no gene match: 8. CDR3 sequence (DNA): TGCGCCAGCAGCTTATCCAGCGGGAGGGCCGCCGAGCAGTACTTC. Protein: CASSLSSGRAAEQYF.

The CDR3 DNA is TGTGCCAGCAGTTTATACGGGGGGAAGGCCGGGGAGCTGTTTTTT. As protein: CASSLYGGKAGELFF. The rearrangement joins TRBV27 to TRBJ2-2, with TRBD2 matching 7 bases. Looked up from germline, CDR1 is MNHEY and CDR2 is SMNVEV (reference sequence). V was pared by 1 base and J by 6 bases, with 5 bases of the junction left unmatched. The CDR3 sequence is 15 residues long.

The CDR3 sequence is CASSKVDRGNSPLHF. In nucleotides, the CDR3 is TGTGCCAGCAGTAAGGTGGACAGGGGAAATTCACCCCTCCACTTT. This sequence joins TRBV28 and TRBJ1-6; 9 bases are shared with TRBD1. The CDR3 is made up of 15 amino acids. CDR1 is MDHEN, CDR2 SYDVKM, per germline. Losses at the gene ends were 5 bases for V and 7 bases for J; bases not matched to a gene: 6.

V and J are TRBV30 and TRBJ1-6; tentatively, D is TRBD1 (5 bases). CDR3 length: 15 residues. Trimming pared 3 bases from V and 1 base from J, leaving 10 bases between. CDR1 is GTSNPN, CDR2 SVGIG, per germline (reference sequence). The CDR3 sequence: CAWSRDGSYNSPLHF. CDR3 coding DNA: TGTGCCTGGAGCCGGGACGGGTCCTATAATTCACCCCTCCACTTT.

The chain couples TRBV28 to TRBJ1-2; 9 bases map to TRBD1. The germline gives CDR1 MDHEN, CDR2 SYDVKM. The V gene end was trimmed by 5 bases and the J gene end by 7 bases; junction bases not matched to a gene: 17. This CDR3 comprises 17 residues. DNA for the CDR3: TGTGCCAGCAGTCCGATATATACAGGGGGCATACGTCGTGGCTACACCTTC. This sequence encodes CASSPIYTGGIRRGYTF.

This chain joins TRBV11-3 and TRBJ2-1, with 12 bases aligning to TRBD2. V trimming: 5 bases; J trimming: 5 bases; junction bases outside the gene matches: 10. Germline lookup yields CDR1 SGHNT and CDR2 YENEEA. This CDR3 is built from 17 residues. The CDR3 sequence is CASSPGWLAGGNNEQFF. Here the CDR3 DNA reads TGTGCCAGCAGCCCCGGGTGGCTAGCGGGAGGGAACAATGAGCAGTTCTTC. Together with reference TRBV11-3 and TRBJ2-1, the CDR3 gives the full variable domain: EAGVVQSPRYKIIEKKQPVAFWCNPISGHNTLYWYLQNLGQGPELLIRYENEEAVDDSQLPKDRFSAERLKGVDSTLKIQPAELGDSAVYLCASSPGWLAGGNNEQFFGPGTRLTVL.

This chain joins TRBV10-1 and TRBJ2-5; 13 nucleotides align to TRBD2. The V gene end was trimmed by 4 bases and the J gene end by 5 bases; junction bases not matched to a gene: 4. The CDR3 length is 15 residues. Germline V gene lookup returns CDR1 WNHNN and CDR2 SYGVQD (reference sequence). This chain's CDR3 is CASSGTSGGTETQYF. CDR3 nucleotide sequence: TGCGCCAGCAGTGGGACTAGCGGGGGTACGGAGACCCAGTACTTC.